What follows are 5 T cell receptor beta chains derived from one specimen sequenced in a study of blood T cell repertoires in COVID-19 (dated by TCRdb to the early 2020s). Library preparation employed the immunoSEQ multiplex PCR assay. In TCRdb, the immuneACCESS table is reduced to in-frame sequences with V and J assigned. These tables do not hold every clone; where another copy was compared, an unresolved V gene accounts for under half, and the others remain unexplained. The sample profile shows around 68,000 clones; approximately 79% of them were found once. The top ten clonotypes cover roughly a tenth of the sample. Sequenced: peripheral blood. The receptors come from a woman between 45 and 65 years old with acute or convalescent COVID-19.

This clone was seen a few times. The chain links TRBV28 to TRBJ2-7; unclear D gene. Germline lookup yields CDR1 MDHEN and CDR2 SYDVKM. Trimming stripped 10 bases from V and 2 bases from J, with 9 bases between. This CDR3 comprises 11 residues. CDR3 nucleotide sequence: TGTGCCACCTCCTATGCCTACGAGCAGTACTTC. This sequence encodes CATSYAYEQYF.

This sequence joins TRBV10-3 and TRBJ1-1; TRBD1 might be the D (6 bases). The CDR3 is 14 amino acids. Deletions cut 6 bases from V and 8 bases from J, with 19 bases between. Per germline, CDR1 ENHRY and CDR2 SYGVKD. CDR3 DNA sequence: TGTGCCATCAGCCAGGACAGCTCAGTGTCCGAAGCTTTCTTT. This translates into CAISQDSSVSEAFF.

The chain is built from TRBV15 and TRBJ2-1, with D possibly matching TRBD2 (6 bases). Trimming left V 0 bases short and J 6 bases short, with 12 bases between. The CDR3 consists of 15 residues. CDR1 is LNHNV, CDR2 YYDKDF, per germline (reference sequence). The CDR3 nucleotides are TGTGCCACCAGCAGAGATCCCGTGGGGGGCAATGAGCAGTTCTTC. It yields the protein CATSRDPVGGNEQFF.

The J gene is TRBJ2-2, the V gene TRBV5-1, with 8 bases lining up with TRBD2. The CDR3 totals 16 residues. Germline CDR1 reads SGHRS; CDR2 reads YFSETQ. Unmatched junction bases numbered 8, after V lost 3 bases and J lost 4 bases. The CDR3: CASSSRGSGTTGELFF. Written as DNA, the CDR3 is TGCGCCAGCAGCTCCCGGGGTAGCGGGACCACCGGGGAGCTGTTTTTT.

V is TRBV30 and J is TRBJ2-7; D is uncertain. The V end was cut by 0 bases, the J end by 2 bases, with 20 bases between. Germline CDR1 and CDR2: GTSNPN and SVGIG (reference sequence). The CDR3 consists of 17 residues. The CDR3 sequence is CAWSVPLSRGSPYEQYF. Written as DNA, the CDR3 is TGTGCCTGGAGTGTACCGCTCAGTCGAGGCTCTCCCTACGAGCAGTACTTC.